Given below is one T cell receptor beta chain in context. This clone's antigen is unknown. No clone much larger than this one lies a single base away; base qualities are absent. The entry originates in a study of CD8+ T cells in alopecia areata (dated by TCRdb to between 2017 and 2018). Broadly, across the study: Treated patients were enrolled in an open-label pilot trial of oral tofacitinib at 5 to 10 mg twice daily for moderate-to-severe alopecia areata. Tofacitinib was given for 6 to 18 months, followed by 6 months of follow-up off drug to assess delayed response and recurrence. The SALT score, which quantifies the percentage of affected scalp surface area, was used to measure disease severity in treated patients. In both human patients and the C3H/HeJ mouse model, the study applied high-throughput TCRbeta sequencing to look at T cell clonal expansion in alopecia areata. On the human side, TCRbeta sequencing was run on scalp tissue and on sorted CD4+ and CD8+ peripheral blood T cells from healthy controls and from alopecia areata patients with either patchy or totalis/universalis disease. Patients on tofacitinib were biopsied at baseline and after 4 and 24 weeks of treatment, and several of the patients also had a later scalp biopsy. Scalp clonality was compared across normal scalp (n=4), patchy alopecia areata scalp (n=8), and alopecia totalis/universalis scalp (n=8). The RNA source kit depended on sample type: the PAXgene miRNA kit for fixed scalp, the miRNeasy kit for PBMCs, and the RNeasy kit for mouse skin. TCRbeta CDR3 regions were amplified by immunoSEQ multiplex PCR with 35 Vbeta forward and 13 Jbeta reverse primers. The study at large found these results: Compared with mice, TCR sequences shared between patients were less clear, possibly partly because of HLA diversity across the patient population. Resident alphabeta T cells in normal human skin are also sequenced, complicating scalp TCR repertoire analysis, unlike mouse skin dominated by gammadelta T cells. Scalp clonality and the number of expanded CD8+ clones among the top 100 scalp clones were significantly decreased by tofacitinib. Because the treated cohort was small and had only one nonresponder, larger studies are needed to examine links between baseline CD8+ expansion and response. Compared with normal scalp, lesional scalp had higher clonality and more expanded CD8+ clones, particularly in alopecia totalis/universalis, a pattern that suggests antigenic drive. During tofacitinib treatment, many expanded lesional clones remained in scalp and blood, and this persistence may partly explain relapse after treatment is stopped.

What this sample's treatment or condition label stands for: oral pan-JAK inhibitor, 5-10 mg twice daily. Lesional scalp punch biopsies and peripheral blood were collected from alopecia areata patients. PBMCs were isolated by density centrifugation and stained for CD3, CD4 and CD8, after which CD4+ and CD8+ T cells were sorted on a FACSAria. The CDR3 covers 11 residues, taking in both the cysteine and the phenylalanine. Left in the record is the CDR3 DNA by itself, 33 bases read in frame from the first base. At the junction V is shortened by 10 bases and J by 3 bases; bases outside the gene matches: 2. CDR1 SNHLY and CDR2 FYNNEI are derived from the germline V gene. Receptors were amplified or captured by the immunoSEQ multiplex PCR assay. To provide template for TCR sequencing, every sample had RNA extracted and reverse transcribed into cDNA. SuperScript III was used to make first-strand cDNA, primed with a 2:1 mix of oligo-dT and random hexamers. A synthetic immune receptor repertoire was used to assess amplification bias, and residual bias was removed computationally. For the original study's pipeline: Raw reads were preprocessed to remove errors, and CDR3 was defined by IMGT conventions from the conserved cysteine to phenylalanine. Clonality was computed by normalizing Shannon entropy by log2 of the number of productive unique TCRs and subtracting the result from 1. Whether scalp clones were CD4 or CD8 was inferred by matching scalp TCRbeta sequences against CD4 and CD8 repertoires sorted from blood. TCRdb retrieved this table from immuneACCESS and kept in-frame rearrangements only. Not all clones are present; in checked studies, unresolved V genes account for under half, and no reason is known for the remainder. V and J calls and clone size are as listed in that table; D and trimming were resolved from the DNA. Here the sample has under 300,000 clones; over 45% occur a single time. In total, the top ten clones hold about 0.88% of the sample.

The rearranged segments are TRBV2 and TRBJ1-1; 7 junctional bases match TRBD1. This receptor was obtained from a human donor with alopecia areata. Sequenced material: CD4+ T cells sorted from blood, taken at roughly week 52, from a patient treated with tofacitinib. The nucleotides read TGTGCCACCCAGGGGGACACTGAAGCTTTCTTT. Translated, it gives CATQGDTEAFF.